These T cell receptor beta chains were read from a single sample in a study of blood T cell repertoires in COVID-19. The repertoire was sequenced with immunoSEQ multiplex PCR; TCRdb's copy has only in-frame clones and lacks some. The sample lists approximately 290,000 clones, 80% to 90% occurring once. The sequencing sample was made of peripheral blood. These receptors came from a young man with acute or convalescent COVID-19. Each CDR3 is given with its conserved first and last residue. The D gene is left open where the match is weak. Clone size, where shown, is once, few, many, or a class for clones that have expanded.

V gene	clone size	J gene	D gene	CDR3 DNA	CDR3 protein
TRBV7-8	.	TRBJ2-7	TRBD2	TGTGCCAGCAGCTTCGGCGGGAGCTCCTACGAGCAGTACTTC	CASSFGGSSYEQYF
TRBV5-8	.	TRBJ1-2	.	TGTGCCAGCAGCTTGAGGGCAGGGGATGGCTACACCTTC	CASSLRAGDGYTF
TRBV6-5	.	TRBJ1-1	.	TGTGCCAGCCTATCCGGGGGAGAGTACACTGAAGCTTTCTTT	CASLSGGEYTEAFF
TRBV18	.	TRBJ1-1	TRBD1	TGTGCCAGCTCATCAGACAGGGTAGCAACTGAAGCTTTCTTT	CASSSDRVATEAFF
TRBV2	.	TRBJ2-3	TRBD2	TGTGCCAGCGGAATAGCGGGGGGGCCCACAGATACGCAGTATTTT	CASGIAGGPTDTQYF
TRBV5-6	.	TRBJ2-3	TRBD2	TGTGCCAGCAGCTTCGGGACTAGCGGGAGGGCAATAGATACGCAGTATTTT	CASSFGTSGRAIDTQYF
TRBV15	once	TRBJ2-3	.	TGTGCCACCAGCATCTTAGCCGGTGGGACAGATACGCAGTATTTT	CATSILAGGTDTQYF
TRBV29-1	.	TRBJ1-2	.	TGCAGCGTGGATCGACGTCAGGGAGGGCAGGGCTATGGCTACACCTTC	CSVDRRQGGQGYGYTF
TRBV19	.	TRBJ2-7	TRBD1	TGTGCCAGTAGTACCGACAGGGGAACCTACGAGCAGTACTTC	CASSTDRGTYEQYF
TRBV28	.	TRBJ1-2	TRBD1	TGTGCCAGCAGTTTCGTTGGACAGGGGGCTAATGGCTACACCTTC	CASSFVGQGANGYTF
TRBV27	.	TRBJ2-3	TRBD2	TGTGCCAGCAGTCCGACCTCCTTTATAGCGGGGGGTGGGGATACGCAGTATTTT	CASSPTSFIAGGGDTQYF
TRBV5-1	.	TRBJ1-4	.	TGCGCCGCACGGGGGATTGGGGAAAAACTGTTTTTT	CAARGIGEKLFF
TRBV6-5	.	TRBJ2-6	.	TGTGCCACCGAAAGGGGGTCGACAGGGGCCAACGTCCTGACTTTC	CATERGSTGANVLTF
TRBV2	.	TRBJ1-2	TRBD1	TGTGCCAGCAGTGAAAAAACAGGGGGCCTATATGGCTACACCTTC	CASSEKTGGLYGYTF
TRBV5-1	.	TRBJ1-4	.	TGCGCCAGCAGCCGGACACAGGCAACTAATGAAAAACTGTTTTTT	CASSRTQATNEKLFF
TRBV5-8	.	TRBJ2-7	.	TGTGCCAGCAGTTTGACAGGTAACGAGCAGTACTTC	CASSLTGNEQYF
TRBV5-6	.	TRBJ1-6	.	TGTGCCAGCAGAACATACAGCTCCTATAATTCACCCCTCCACTTT	CASRTYSSYNSPLHF
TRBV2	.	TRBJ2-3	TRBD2	TGTGCCAGCAGAAGAGGGACTAGCGGGAACACAGATACGCAGTATTTT	CASRRGTSGNTDTQYF
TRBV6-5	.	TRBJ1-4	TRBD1	TGTGCCAGCATTATGGACAGGGGGAATGAAAAACTGTTTTTT	CASIMDRGNEKLFF
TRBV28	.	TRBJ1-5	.	TGTGCCAGCAGTTTAACAGGCAATCAGCCCCAGCATTTT	CASSLTGNQPQHF
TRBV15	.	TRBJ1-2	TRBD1	TGTGCCACCAGCTTAACAGGGGGGATAAACTATGGCTACACCTTC	CATSLTGGINYGYTF
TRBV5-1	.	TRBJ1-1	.	TGCGCCAGCAGCCTTGGTTGGGGGGACGGAGGGACTGAAGCTTTCTTT	CASSLGWGDGGTEAFF
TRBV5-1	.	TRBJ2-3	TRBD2	TGCGCCAGCAGCTTCCAGCGGGGGGTCACAGATACGCAGTATTTT	CASSFQRGVTDTQYF
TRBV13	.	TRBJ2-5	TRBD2	TGTGCCAGCAGCTCGGTAGGGAAAGGCGGGAGGCGAGAGACCCAGTACTTC	CASSSVGKGGRRETQYF
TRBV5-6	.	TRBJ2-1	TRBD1	TGTGCCAGCAGCTTGGCCAATTGGGCAGGGACAGTTTCCTACAATGAGCAGTTCTTC	CASSLANWAGTVSYNEQFF
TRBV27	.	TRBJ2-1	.	TGTGCCAGTACCCCTCGTGGCGGGACGAGACCCTCCTACAATGAGCAGTTCTTC	CASTPRGGTRPSYNEQFF
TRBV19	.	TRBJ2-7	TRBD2	TGTGCCAGTAGGCTAGCGGCAAACTCCTACGAGCAGTACTTC	CASRLAANSYEQYF
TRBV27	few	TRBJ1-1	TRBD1	TGTGCCAGCAGCCCCGGGACAGTGAGGAGCACTGAAGCTTTCTTT	CASSPGTVRSTEAFF
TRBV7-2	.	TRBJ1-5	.	TGTGCCAGCAGCTTACTGGGGGGGCAGCCCCAGCATTTT	CASSLLGGQPQHF
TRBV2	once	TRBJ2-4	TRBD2	TGTGCCAGCAGTCCGCAGGCTGGACTAGCGGGAGCCTTCATTCAGTACTTC	CASSPQAGLAGAFIQYF